This TCR beta chain was documented in a study of post-analysis software for immune sequencing data. Whole-study results and caveats: Clustering by F measure revealed strong co-clustering among samples prepared together in one batch.

Only a few counts were recorded for this clonotype. Its target is unknown. Tagging with unique molecular identifiers was a feature of the TCR beta cDNA libraries. Each batch of roughly 0.95 to 10 million T cells produced 400,000 to 650,000 cDNA molecules. One entry per CDR3 protein, called by TCRdb with MiXCR from the PCR reads. The table records about 260,000 distinct CDR3 sequences, roughly a third of them present only once. This sequence originates from a girl aged 10-17 years with multiple sclerosis. The specimen was blood.

The CDR3 DNA reads TGTGCCAGTAAACTAGCGGTTATGAAGAATGAGCAGTTCTTC. Translating it yields CASKLAVMKNEQFF. V gene TRBV19 combines with J gene TRBJ2-1; 8 bases map to TRBD2. The CDR3 consists of 14 residues. The trim removed 7 bases at V and 7 bases at J, leaving 9 bases unmatched. The germline CDR1 and CDR2 sequences are LNHDA and SQIVND (reference sequence).